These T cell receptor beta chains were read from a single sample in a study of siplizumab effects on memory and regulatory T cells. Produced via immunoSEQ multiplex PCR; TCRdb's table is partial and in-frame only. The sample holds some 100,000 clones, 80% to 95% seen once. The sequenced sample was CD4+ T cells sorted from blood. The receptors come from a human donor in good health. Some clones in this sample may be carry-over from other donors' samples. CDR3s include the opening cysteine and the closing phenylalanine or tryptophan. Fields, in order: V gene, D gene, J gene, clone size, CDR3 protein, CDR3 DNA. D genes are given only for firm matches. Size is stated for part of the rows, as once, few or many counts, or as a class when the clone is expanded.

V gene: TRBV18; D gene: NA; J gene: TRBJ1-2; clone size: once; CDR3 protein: CASSPNTGYDGYTF; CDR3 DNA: TGTGCCAGCTCACCCAACACCGGTTATGATGGCTACACCTTC
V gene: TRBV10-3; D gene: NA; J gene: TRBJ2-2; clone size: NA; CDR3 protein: CAISGAGVSTGELFF; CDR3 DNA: TGTGCCATCAGTGGCGCCGGGGTATCGACCGGGGAGCTGTTTTTT
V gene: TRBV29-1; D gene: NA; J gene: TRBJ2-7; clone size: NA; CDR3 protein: CSVVVRGYEQYF; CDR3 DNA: TGCAGCGTTGTTGTAAGGGGCTACGAGCAGTACTTC
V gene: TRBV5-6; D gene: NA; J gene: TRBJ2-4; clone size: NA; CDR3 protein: CASSFLDIQYF; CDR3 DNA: TGTGCCAGCAGCTTCTTGGACATTCAGTACTTC
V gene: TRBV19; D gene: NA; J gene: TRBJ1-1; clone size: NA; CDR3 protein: CASSLLYGSSNTEAFF; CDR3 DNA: TGTGCCAGTAGTTTATTGTACGGGTCCTCGAACACTGAAGCTTTCTTT
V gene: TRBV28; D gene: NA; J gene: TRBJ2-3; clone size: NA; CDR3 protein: CASSVLRTIPQYF; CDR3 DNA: TGTGCCAGCAGTGTACTCCGGACTATTCCGCAGTATTTT
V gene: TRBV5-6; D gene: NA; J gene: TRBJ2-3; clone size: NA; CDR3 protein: CASSEGRTQYF; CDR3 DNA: TGTGCCAGCAGCGAGGGTAGAACGCAGTATTTT
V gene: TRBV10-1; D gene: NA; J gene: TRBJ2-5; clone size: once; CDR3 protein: CASSDLERQETQYF; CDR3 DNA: TGCGCCAGCAGTGATCTGGAACGACAAGAGACCCAGTACTTC
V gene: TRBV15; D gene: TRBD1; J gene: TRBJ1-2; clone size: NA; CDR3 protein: CATSLQDRGYTF; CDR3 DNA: TGTGCCACCAGCCTTCAGGACAGGGGCTACACCTTC
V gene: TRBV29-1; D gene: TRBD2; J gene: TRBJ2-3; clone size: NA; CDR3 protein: CSAEAGSGGQYF; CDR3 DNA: TGCAGCGCTGAGGCCGGGAGCGGGGGGCAGTATTTT
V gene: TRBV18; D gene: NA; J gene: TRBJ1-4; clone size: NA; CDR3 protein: CASSPQGWNEKLFF; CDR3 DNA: TGTGCCAGCTCACCACAGGGATGGAATGAAAAACTGTTTTTT
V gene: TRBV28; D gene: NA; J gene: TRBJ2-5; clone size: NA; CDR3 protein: CASTMDGTQETQYF; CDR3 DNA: TGTGCCAGCACTATGGACGGTACTCAAGAGACCCAGTACTTC
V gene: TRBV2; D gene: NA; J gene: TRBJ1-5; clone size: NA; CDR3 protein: CATLTETGQPQHF; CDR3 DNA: TGTGCCACCTTGACAGAGACGGGTCAGCCCCAGCATTTT
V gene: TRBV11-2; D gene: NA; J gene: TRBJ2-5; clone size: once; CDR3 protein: CASSFIVGVETQYF; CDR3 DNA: TGTGCCAGCAGCTTTATTGTCGGCGTTGAGACCCAGTACTTC
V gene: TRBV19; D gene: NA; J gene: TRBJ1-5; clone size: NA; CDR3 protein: CASSPQGNQPQHF; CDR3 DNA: TGTGCCAGTAGCCCGCAGGGCAATCAGCCCCAGCATTTT
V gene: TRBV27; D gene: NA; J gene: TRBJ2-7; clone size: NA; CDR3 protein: CASSLSMLYSYEQYF; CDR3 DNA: TGTGCCAGCAGTTTATCGATGCTTTACTCCTACGAGCAGTACTTC
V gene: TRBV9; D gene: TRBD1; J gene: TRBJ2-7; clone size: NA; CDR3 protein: CASSVDMSGGGEQYF; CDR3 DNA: TGTGCCAGCAGCGTAGACATGTCAGGGGGTGGGGAGCAGTACTTC
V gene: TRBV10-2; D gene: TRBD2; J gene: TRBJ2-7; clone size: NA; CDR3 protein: CASSESASGGSYEQYF; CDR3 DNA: TGCGCCAGCAGTGAGTCGGCTAGCGGGGGTTCTTACGAGCAGTACTTC
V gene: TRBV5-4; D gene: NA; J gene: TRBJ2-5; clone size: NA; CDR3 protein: CASFVMTKETQYF; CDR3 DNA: TGTGCCAGCTTTGTAATGACCAAAGAGACCCAGTACTTC
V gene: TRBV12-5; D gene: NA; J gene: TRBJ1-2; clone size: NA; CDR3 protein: CASGLGRGYIYGYTF; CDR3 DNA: TGTGCTAGTGGTTTGGGGCGAGGTTACATCTATGGCTACACCTTC
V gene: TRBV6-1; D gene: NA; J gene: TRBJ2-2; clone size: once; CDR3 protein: CASSEGLNTGELFF; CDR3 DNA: TGTGCCAGCAGTGAAGGGTTGAACACCGGGGAGCTGTTTTTT
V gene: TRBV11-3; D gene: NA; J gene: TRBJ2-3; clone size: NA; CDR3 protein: CASSFDTDTQYF; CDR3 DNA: TGTGCCAGCAGCTTCGACACAGATACGCAGTATTTT
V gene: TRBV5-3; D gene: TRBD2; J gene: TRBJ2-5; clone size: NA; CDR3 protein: CARRGGAGGVETQYF; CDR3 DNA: TGTGCCAGAAGGGGAGGAGCGGGAGGCGTCGAGACCCAGTACTTC
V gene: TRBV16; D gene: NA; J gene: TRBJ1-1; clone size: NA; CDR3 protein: CASSQSMTSTGGTEAFF; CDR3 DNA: TGTGCCAGCAGCCAATCGATGACATCAACCGGAGGTACTGAAGCTTTCTTT
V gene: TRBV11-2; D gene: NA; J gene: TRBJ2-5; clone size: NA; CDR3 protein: CASSLAGVRETQYF; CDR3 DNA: TGTGCCAGCAGCTTAGCGGGAGTCCGCGAGACCCAGTACTTC
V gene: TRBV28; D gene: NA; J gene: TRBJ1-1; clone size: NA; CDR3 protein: CASRGGVGTEAFF; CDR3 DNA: TGTGCCAGCAGAGGGGGGGTTGGGACTGAAGCTTTCTTT
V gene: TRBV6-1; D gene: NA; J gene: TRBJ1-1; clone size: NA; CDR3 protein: CASRQRGGNTEAFF; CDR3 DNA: TGTGCCAGCAGGCAAAGGGGGGGGAACACTGAAGCTTTCTTT
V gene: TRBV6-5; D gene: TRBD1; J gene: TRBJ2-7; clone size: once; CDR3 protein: CASSDRDRGFEQYF; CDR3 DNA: TGTGCCAGCAGTGACCGGGACAGGGGCTTCGAGCAGTACTTC
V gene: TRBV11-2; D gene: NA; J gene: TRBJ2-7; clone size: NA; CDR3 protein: CASSLVQGQQYF; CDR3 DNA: TGTGCCAGCAGCTTAGTTCAGGGACAGCAGTACTTC
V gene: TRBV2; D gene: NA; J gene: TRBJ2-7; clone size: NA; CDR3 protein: CASSAGRTYEQYF; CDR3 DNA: TGTGCCAGCAGCGCTGGACGGACATACGAGCAGTACTTC
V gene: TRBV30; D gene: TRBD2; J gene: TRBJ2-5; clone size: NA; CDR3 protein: CAWTHRTSGRMYDGVTQYF; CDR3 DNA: TGTGCCTGGACACACAGGACTAGCGGGAGGATGTATGATGGGGTGACCCAGTACTTC
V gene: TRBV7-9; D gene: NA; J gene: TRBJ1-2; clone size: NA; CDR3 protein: CASSASPGWMGYTF; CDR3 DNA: TGTGCCAGCAGCGCTTCACCGGGGTGGATGGGCTACACCTTC
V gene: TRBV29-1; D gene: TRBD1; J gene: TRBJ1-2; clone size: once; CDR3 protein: CSAPETGEYGYTF; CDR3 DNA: TGCAGCGCCCCTGAGACAGGGGAGTACGGCTACACCTTC
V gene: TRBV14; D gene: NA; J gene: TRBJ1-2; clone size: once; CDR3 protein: CASSQEIGYGYTF; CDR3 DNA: TGTGCCAGCAGCCAAGAGATCGGGTACGGCTACACCTTC
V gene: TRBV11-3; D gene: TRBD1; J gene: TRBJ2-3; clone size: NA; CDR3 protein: CASSSGQGYTDTQYF; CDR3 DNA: TGTGCCAGCAGCTCGGGACAGGGGTACACAGATACGCAGTATTTT
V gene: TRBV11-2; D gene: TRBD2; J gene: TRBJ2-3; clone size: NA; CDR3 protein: CASSLVAGGFTDTQYF; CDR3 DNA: TGTGCCAGCAGCTTAGTGGCGGGAGGGTTCACAGATACGCAGTATTTT
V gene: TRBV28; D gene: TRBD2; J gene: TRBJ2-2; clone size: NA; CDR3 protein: CASRTLAGGPNTGELFF; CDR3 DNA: TGTGCCAGCAGAACCCTAGCGGGAGGGCCAAACACCGGGGAGCTGTTTTTT
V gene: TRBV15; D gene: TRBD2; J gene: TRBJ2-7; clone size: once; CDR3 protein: CATSRYGVAGGQGLGEQYF; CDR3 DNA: TGTGCCACCAGCAGATATGGAGTAGCGGGAGGGCAAGGGCTGGGCGAGCAGTACTTC
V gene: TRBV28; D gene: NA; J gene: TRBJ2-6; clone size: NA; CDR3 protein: CASTLSSGANVLTF; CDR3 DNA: TGTGCCAGCACCTTAAGTTCTGGGGCCAACGTCCTGACTTTC